This TCR beta chain was profiled in a study of T-cell memory formation after mild COVID-19. Study background: TCR clusters largely stayed donor specific. Study findings and constraints: Clones contracting day 15 to 85 were balanced CD4/CD8; later expanders leaned CD4+. SARS-CoV-2 specificity was not confirmed for second-wave clones peaking on day 37.

V gave up 3 bases and J gave up 3 bases; unmatched junction bases: 8. CDR1 and CDR2 from the germline V gene are SGHRS and YFSETQ. The CDR3 is 15 amino acids. Turning to this clonotype: Its specificity is not known.

5'RACE with constant-segment primers built TCRalpha and TCRbeta cDNA libraries with UMIs. TCRdb redid the calling of the 5' RACE reads with MiXCR, one entry per CDR3 protein. The sample has over 400,000 distinct CDR3 sequences; 20% to 25% are singletons. This chain links TRBV5-1 with TRBJ2-7; 8 bases are a match to TRBD2. The source is an adult woman who had mild COVID-19 (a few samples of this study predate the infection). Cell type and time point are not known. The source material was PBMCs or a T cell subset sorted from them (not recorded which). The CDR3 bases are TGCGCCAGCAGCTCAAGGACTAGCCCCATCTACGAGCAGTACTTC. Protein product: CASSSRTSPIYEQYF.